This TCR beta chain was captured by sequencing in a study of T cell responses to AZD1222 COVID-19 vaccine. Notes on the study in general: Epitopes outside B.1.351 and B.1.1.7 mutated regions reportedly drew nearly half of spike TCRs.

Data came from immunoSEQ multiplex PCR; TCRdb stores just in-frame clones and leaves some out. The table lists some 130,000 clones, roughly 89% of them singletons, with under 2.5% in the top ten. Trimming left V 0 bases short and J 6 bases short, with 13 bases between. The CDR3 length is 14 residues. The germline CDR1 and CDR2 sequences are SGHRS and YFSETQ. For this clone: Its target is unknown.

The TCR originated in an adult in good health. Specimen: peripheral blood, collected on day 0 of AZD1222 vaccination. The chain has TRBV5-1 and TRBJ2-7; D possibly corresponds to TRBD1 (6 bases). DNA of the CDR3: TGCGCCAGCAGCTTGGGGCAGGGGACGGGCGAGCAGTACTTC. It translates to CASSLGQGTGEQYF.